Reported below is one T cell receptor (beta chain). RNA, at about 0.5 to 1 ug, was reverse transcribed with random hexamers. TCRdb re-called the immunoSEQ multiplex PCR reads with MiXCR, one entry per CDR3 protein. The sample lists about 140,000 distinct CDR3 sequences, 94% occurring once. These data originate in a study of CD8 T cells in Susac syndrome. The receptor's source is a human donor in good health. The sequenced material came from CD8+ T cells from PBMCs.

CDR3 amino acids: CSASGELAGAPNEQYF. DNA for the CDR3: TGCAGTGCTAGTGGGGAACTAGCGGGAGCTCCCAACGAGCAGTACTTC. The V gene is TRBV20-1, the J gene TRBJ2-7; 11 bases align to TRBD2. V shed 3 bases and J 5 bases; nucleotides not matched to a gene: 12. Germline CDR1 and CDR2: DFQATT and SNEGSKA (reference sequence). The CDR3 runs to 16 residues.